The entry that follows covers one TCR beta chain sequence. The antigen is unknown. The CDR3 contains 15 residues. Germline V gene lookup returns CDR1 SGHRS and CDR2 YFSETQ. The germline V and J ends were trimmed by 4 bases and 0 bases, with 11 bases remaining between them. Profiled with immunoSEQ multiplex PCR; TCRdb holds only in-frame clones, not every one. The table includes roughly 60,000 clones, 90% to 95% detected once. The data belong to a study of graft-versus-host responses after intestinal transplantation. Across the whole study: The recipients all started with anti-thymocyte globulin induction and then took tacrolimus and steroids for two to four years.

Findings and limits, study-wide: The recipient marrow held GvH clones, and some of them showed up first in ileum or blood. Where graft-donor T cell macrochimerism was present, patients had high graft-versus-host to host-versus-graft clonal ratios in allografts. Maximum circulating GvH clone levels tracked with early post-transplant HvG decreases.

The rearrangement joins TRBV5-1 to TRBJ2-1; D could derive from TRBD1 or TRBD2 (6 bases each). The sample was PBMCs, taken less than 130 days after intestinal transplantation. The clonotype was recovered from a human patient who received an intestinal transplant, so some T cells may come from the graft donor. CDR3 sequence: CASSQGGGSYNEQFF. The CDR3 DNA reads TGCGCCAGCAGCCAAGGAGGGGGCTCCTACAATGAGCAGTTCTTC.